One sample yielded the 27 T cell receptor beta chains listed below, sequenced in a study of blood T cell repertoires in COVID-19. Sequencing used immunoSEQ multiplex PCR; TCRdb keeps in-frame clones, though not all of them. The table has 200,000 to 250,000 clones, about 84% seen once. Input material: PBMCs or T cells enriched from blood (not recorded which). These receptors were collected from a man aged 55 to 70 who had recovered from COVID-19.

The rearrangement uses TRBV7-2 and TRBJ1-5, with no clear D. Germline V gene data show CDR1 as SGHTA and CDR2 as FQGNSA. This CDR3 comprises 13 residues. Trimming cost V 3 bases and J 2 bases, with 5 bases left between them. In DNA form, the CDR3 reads TGTGCCAGCAGCTTGAGCGGCAATCAGCCCCAGCATTTT. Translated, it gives CASSLSGNQPQHF.

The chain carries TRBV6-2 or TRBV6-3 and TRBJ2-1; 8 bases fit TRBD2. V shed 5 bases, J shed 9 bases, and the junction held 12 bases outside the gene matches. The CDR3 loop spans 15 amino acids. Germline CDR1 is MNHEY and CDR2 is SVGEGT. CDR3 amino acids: CASSHGGAKQGEQFF. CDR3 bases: TGTGCCAGCAGTCACGGGGGGGCCAAGCAGGGTGAGCAGTTCTTC.

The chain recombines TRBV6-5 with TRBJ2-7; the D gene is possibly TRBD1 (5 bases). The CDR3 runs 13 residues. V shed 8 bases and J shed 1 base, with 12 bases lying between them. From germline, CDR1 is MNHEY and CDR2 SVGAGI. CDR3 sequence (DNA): TGTGCCAGCTCCCAGGGCACTTCCTACGAGCAGTACTTC. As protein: CASSQGTSYEQYF.

The CDR3 bases are TGCGCCAGCCAGGGGGCTTACACCGGGGAGCTGTTTTTT. Encoded protein: CASQGAYTGELFF. The rearrangement links TRBV10-1 to TRBJ2-2; 8 positions agree with TRBD1. Germline CDR1 is WNHNN and CDR2 is SYGVQD (reference sequence). J gave up 3 bases and V 8 bases, and 2 bases lay outside the gene matches. CDR3 length: 13 residues.

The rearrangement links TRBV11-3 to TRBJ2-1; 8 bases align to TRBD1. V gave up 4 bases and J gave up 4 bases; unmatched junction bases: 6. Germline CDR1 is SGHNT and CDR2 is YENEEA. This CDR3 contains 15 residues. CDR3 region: CASSSDRVNYNEQFF. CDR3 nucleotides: TGTGCCAGCAGCTCGGACAGGGTGAATTACAATGAGCAGTTCTTC. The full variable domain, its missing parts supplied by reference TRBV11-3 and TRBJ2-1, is EAGVVQSPRYKIIEKKQPVAFWCNPISGHNTLYWYLQNLGQGPELLIRYENEEAVDDSQLPKDRFSAERLKGVDSTLKIQPAELGDSAVYLCASSSDRVNYNEQFFGPGTRLTVL.

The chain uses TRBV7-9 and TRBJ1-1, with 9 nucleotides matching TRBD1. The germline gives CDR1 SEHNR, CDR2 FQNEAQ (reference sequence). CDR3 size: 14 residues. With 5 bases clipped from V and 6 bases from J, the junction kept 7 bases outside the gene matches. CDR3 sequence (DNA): TGTGCCAGCAGCCTCGACAGGGGGTTACCTGAAGCTTTCTTT. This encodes CASSLDRGLPEAFF.

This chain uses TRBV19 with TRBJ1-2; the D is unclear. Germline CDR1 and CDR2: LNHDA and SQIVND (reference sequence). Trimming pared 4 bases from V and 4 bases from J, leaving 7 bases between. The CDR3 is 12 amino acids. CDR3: CASSRQSYGYTF. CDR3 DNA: TGTGCCAGTAGTAGGCAGTCCTATGGCTACACCTTC.

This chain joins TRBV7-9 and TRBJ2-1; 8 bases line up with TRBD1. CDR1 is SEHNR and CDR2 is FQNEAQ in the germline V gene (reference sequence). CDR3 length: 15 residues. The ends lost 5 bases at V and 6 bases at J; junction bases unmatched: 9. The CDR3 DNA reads TGTGCCAGCAGCCTAAACAGGGGGGTTGGCAATGAGCAGTTCTTC. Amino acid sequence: CASSLNRGVGNEQFF.

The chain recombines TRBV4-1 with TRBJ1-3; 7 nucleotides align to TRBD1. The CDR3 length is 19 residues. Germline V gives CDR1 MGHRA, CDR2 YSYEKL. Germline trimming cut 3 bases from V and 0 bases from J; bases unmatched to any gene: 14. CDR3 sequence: CASSQESPGTANSGNTIYF. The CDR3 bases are TGCGCCAGCAGCCAGGAAAGCCCCGGGACAGCCAACTCTGGAAACACCATATATTTT.

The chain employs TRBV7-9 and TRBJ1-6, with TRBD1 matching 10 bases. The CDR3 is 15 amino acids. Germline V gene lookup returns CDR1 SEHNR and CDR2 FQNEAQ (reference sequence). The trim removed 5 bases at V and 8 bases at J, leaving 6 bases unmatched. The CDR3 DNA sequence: TGTGCCAGCAGCGCGACAGGGGGCAATCATTCACCCCTCCACTTT. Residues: CASSATGGNHSPLHF.

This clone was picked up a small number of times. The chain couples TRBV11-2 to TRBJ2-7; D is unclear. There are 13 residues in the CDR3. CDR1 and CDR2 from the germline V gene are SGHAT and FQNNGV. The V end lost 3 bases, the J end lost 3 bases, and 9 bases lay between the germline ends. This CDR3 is CASSFNRNYEQYF. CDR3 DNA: TGTGCCAGCAGCTTTAACAGAAACTACGAGCAGTACTTC. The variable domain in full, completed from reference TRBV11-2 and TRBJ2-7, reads EAGVAQSPRYKIIEKRQSVAFWCNPISGHATLYWYQQILGQGPKLLIQFQNNGVVDDSQLPKDRFSAERLKGVDSTLKIQPAKLEDSAVYLCASSFNRNYEQYFGPGTRLTVT.

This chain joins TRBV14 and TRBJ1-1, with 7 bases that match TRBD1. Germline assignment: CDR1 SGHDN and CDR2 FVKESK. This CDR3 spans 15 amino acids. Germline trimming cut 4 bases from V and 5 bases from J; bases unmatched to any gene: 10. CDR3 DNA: TGTGCCAGCAGCCCATCCCGACAGGGCAGGACTGAAGCTTTCTTT. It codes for CASSPSRQGRTEAFF.

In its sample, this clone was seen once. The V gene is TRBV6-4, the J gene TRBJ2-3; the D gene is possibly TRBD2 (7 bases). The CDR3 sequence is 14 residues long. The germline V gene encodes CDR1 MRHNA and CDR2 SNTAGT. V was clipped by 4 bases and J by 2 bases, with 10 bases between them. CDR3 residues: CASSAGGHTDTQYF. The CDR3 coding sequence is TGTGCCAGCAGTGCGGGGGGCCACACAGATACGCAGTATTTT.

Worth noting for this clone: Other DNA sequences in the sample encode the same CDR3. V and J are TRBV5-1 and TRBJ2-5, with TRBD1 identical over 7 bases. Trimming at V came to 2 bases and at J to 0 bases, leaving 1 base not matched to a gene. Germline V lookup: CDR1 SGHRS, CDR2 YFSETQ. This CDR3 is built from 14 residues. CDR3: CASSFGTDQETQYF. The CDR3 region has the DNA TGCGCCAGCAGCTTTGGGACAGACCAAGAGACCCAGTACTTC.

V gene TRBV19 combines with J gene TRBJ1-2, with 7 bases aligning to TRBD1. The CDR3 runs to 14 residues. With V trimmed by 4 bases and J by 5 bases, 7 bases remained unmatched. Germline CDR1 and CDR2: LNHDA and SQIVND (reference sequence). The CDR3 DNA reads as TGTGCCAGTAGTACAACATACAGGGGATATGGCTACACCTTC. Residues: CASSTTYRGYGYTF.

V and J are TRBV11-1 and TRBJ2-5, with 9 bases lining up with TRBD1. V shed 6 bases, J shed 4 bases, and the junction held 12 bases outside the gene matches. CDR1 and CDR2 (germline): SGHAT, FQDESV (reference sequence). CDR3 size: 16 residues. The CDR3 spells CASRALQGAKAETQYF. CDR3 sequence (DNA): TGTGCCAGCAGGGCATTACAGGGGGCGAAGGCAGAGACCCAGTACTTC.

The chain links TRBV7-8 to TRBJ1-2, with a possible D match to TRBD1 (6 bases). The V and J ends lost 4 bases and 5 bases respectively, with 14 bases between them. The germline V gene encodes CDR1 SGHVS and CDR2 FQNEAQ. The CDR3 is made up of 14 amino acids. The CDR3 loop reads CASSSNRAWYGYTF. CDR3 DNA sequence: TGTGCCAGCAGCTCAAACAGGGCCTGGTATGGCTACACCTTC.

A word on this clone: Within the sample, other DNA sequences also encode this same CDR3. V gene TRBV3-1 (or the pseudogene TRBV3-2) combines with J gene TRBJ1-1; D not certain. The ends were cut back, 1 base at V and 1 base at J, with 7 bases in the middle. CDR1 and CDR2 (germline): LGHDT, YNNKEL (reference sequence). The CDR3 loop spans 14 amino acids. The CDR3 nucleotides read TGTGCCAGCAGCCAAGTCCGACAGAACACTGAAGCTTTCTTT. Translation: CASSQVRQNTEAFF.

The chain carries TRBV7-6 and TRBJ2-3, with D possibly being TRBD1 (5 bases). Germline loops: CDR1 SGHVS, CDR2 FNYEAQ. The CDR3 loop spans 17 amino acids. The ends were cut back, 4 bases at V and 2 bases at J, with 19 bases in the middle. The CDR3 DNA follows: TGTGCCAGCAGCTCCTCTGCGACAGCCTCCATCACAGATACGCAGTATTTT. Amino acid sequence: CASSSSATASITDTQYF.

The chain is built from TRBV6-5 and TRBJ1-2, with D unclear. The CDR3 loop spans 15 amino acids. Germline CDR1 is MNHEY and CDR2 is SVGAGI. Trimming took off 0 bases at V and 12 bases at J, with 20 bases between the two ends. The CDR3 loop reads CASSYSIGPQAENTF. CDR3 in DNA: TGTGCCAGCAGTTACTCGATCGGGCCCCAAGCGGAGAACACCTTC.

CDR3 in amino acids: CASSISSRGYNSPLHF. The CDR3 bases are TGTGCCAGTAGTATCAGCTCTCGGGGTTATAATTCACCCCTCCACTTT. The V gene is TRBV19, the J gene TRBJ1-6; D gene uncertain. The CDR3 extends over 16 amino acids. V lost 3 bases and J lost 4, with 13 bases in between. The germline CDR1 and CDR2 sequences are LNHDA and SQIVND (reference sequence). Filled out from reference TRBV19 and TRBJ1-6, the complete variable domain reads DGGITQSPKYLFRKEGQNVTLSCEQNLNHDAMYWYRQDPGQGLRLIYYSQIVNDFQKGDIAEGYSVSREKKESFPLTVTSAQKNPTAFYLCASSISSRGYNSPLHFGNGTRLTVT.

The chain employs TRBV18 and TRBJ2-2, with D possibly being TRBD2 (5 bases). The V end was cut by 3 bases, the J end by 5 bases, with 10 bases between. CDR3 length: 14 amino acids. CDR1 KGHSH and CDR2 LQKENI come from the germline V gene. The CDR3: CASSPTRDTGELFF. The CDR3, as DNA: TGTGCCAGCTCACCTACTAGGGATACCGGGGAGCTGTTTTTT.

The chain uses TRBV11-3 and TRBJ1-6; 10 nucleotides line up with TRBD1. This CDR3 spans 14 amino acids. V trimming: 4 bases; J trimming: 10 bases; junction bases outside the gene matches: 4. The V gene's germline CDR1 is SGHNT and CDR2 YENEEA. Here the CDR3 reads CASSSGTGVSPLHF. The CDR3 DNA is TGTGCCAGCAGCTCCGGGACAGGGGTCTCACCCCTCCACTTT.

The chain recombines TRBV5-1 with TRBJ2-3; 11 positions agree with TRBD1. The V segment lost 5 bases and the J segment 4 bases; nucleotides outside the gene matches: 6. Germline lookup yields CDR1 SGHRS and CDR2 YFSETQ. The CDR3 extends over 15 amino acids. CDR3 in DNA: TGCGCCAGCAGGGGACAGGGGGATTTTGCAGATACGCAGTATTTT. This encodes CASRGQGDFADTQYF.

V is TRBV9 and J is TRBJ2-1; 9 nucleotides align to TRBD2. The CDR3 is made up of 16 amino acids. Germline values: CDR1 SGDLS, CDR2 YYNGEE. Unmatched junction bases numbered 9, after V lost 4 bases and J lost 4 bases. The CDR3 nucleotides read TGTGCCAGCAGCACCCGAAGTAGCGGGGGATACAATGAGCAGTTCTTC. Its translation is CASSTRSSGGYNEQFF.

CDR3: CASSVDRVGQPQHF. The CDR3 DNA reads as TGTGCCAGTAGTGTGGACAGGGTGGGGCAGCCCCAGCATTTT. This chain links TRBV19 with TRBJ1-5; 8 bases fit TRBD1. The CDR3 totals 14 residues. The V gene's germline CDR1 is LNHDA and CDR2 SQIVND (reference sequence). Trimming removed 5 bases from V and 7 bases from J; junction bases left unmatched: 7.

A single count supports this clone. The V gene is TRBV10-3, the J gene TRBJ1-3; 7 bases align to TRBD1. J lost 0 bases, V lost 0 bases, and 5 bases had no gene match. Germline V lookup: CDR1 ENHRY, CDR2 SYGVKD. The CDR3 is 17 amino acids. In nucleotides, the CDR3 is TGTGCCATCAGTGAGTCAAACAGGGGAAACTCTGGAAACACCATATATTTT. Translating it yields CAISESNRGNSGNTIYF.